Below are 5 T cell receptor beta chains sequenced from a single sample in a study of blood T cell repertoires in COVID-19. Assay used: immunoSEQ multiplex PCR; TCRdb lists only in-frame clones, some missing. The sample has 350,000 or so clones, around nine tenths seen once; the top ten hold 1%. Sequenced sample: PBMCs or T cells enriched from blood (not recorded which). The receptor source for this set is a woman in her twenties or thirties who had been exposed to COVID-19.

This rearrangement joins TRBV15 to TRBJ2-2; 7 nucleotides agree with TRBD1. V trimming: 2 bases; J trimming: 6 bases; junction bases outside the gene matches: 0. Germline lookup yields CDR1 LNHNV and CDR2 YYDKDF (reference sequence). CDR3 length: 13 residues. CDR3 loop: CATSRTGAGELFF. The CDR3 nucleotides read TGTGCCACCAGCAGAACAGGGGCCGGGGAGCTGTTTTTT.

The sample holds one count of this clone. The gene calls are TRBV18 and TRBJ2-7; possible D gene TRBD1, 6 bases. Trimming took off 5 bases at V and 2 bases at J, with 16 bases between the two ends. This CDR3 region has 15 residues. CDR1 is KGHSH and CDR2 is LQKENI in the germline V gene. The CDR3 here is CASSTIPGQTYEQYF. CDR3 nucleotides: TGTGCCAGCTCAACGATACCGGGACAAACCTACGAGCAGTACTTC. Full variable domain (remainder filled in from reference TRBV18 and TRBJ2-7): NAGVMQNPRHLVRRRGQEARLRCSPMKGHSHVYWYRQLPEEGLKFMVYLQKENIIDESGMPKERFSAEFPKEGPSILRIQQVVRGDSAAYFCASSTIPGQTYEQYFGPGTRLTVT.

The rearrangement joins TRBV27 to TRBJ1-4, with 7 positions matching TRBD1. CDR1 is MNHEY and CDR2 is SMNVEV in the germline V gene (reference sequence). V lost 4 bases to trimming and J lost 4 bases; unmatched junction nucleotides: 12. This CDR3 contains 17 residues. The CDR3 loop reads CASSSTTQGEINEKLFF. CDR3 DNA sequence: TGTGCCAGCAGTTCAACAACTCAGGGGGAGATTAATGAAAAACTGTTTTTT.

The chain recombines TRBV7-2 with TRBJ1-2, with D perhaps matching TRBD1 (5 bases). This CDR3 spans 15 amino acids. Per germline, CDR1 SGHTA and CDR2 FQGNSA. V gave up 3 bases and J gave up 3 bases, with 14 bases separating them. CDR3 protein: CASSFLLGGDYGYTF. CDR3 nucleotide sequence: TGTGCCAGCAGCTTTCTTCTCGGGGGGGACTATGGCTACACCTTC.

V is TRBV3-1 (or the pseudogene TRBV3-2) and J is TRBJ2-3, with D unclear. Deletions cut 0 bases from V and 4 bases from J, with 8 bases between. The CDR3 covers 14 residues. The germline V gene encodes CDR1 LGHDT and CDR2 YNNKEL (reference sequence). CDR3 protein: CASSQDTVPDTQYF. Written as DNA, the CDR3 is TGTGCCAGCAGCCAAGACACGGTCCCAGATACGCAGTATTTT.